This T cell receptor beta chain was sequenced during a study of OX40 agonist ivuxolimab in advanced cancers. This clone was seen just once. CDR3 length: 15 residues. V lost 0 bases, J lost 3 bases, and 4 bases stayed unmatched. Looked up from germline, CDR1 is SGHTS and CDR2 is YDEGEE. Sequencing was performed with immunoSEQ multiplex PCR; in TCRdb, only in-frame clones are kept and a portion is missing. The sample has about 150,000 clones, roughly 94% seen once; the top ten hold about 0.31%. Sequenced material: CD4+ or CD8+ T cells sorted from blood, taken in a trial of the OX40 agonist ivuxolimab. The rearrangement joins TRBV5-8 to TRBJ2-3; TRBD1 matches at 7 bases. This clonotype was obtained from an adult with an advanced solid tumor such as melanoma, head and neck, liver or kidney cancer. Here the CDR3 DNA reads TGTGCCAGCAGCTTGGCGGGCAGGGGGACAGATACGCAGTATTTT. Protein product: CASSLAGRGTDTQYF.